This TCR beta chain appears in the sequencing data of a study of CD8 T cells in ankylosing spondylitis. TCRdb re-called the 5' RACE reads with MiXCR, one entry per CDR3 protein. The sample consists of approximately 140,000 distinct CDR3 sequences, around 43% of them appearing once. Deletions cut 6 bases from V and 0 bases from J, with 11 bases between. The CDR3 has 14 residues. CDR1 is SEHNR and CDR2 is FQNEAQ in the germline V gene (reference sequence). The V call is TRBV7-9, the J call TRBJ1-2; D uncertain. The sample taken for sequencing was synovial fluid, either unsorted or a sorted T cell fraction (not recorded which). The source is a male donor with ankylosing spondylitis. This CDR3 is CASSGGLTNYGYTF. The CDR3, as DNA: TGTGCCAGCAGTGGAGGGCTGACTAACTATGGCTACACCTTC.